This T cell receptor (beta chain) stems from a study of T cells in Graves' hyperthyroidism and ophthalmopathy. Across the study: Peripheral blood sampling occurred at initial diagnosis, before any treatment.

The investigators amplified TCR beta CDR3 regions from RNA transcripts. First-round RT-PCR with HTBI primers amplified the TCR CDR3 region. TCRdb reprocessed the multiplex PCR reads with MiXCR, giving one entry per CDR3 protein. This repertoire shows some 500,000 distinct CDR3 sequences, approximately 15% found once; its top ten account for around 17%. V lost 3 bases and J lost 5, with 12 bases in between. CDR3 length equals 15 residues. The germline CDR1 and CDR2 sequences are SGHRS and YFSETQ. No ophthalmopathy progression within 18 months constituted stable Graves' hyperthyroidism. On the basis of clinical symptoms, serum thyroxine and TRAb, thyroid ultrasound and orbital computed tomography, diagnoses were made. PBMCs were sourced from approximately 10 ml fresh peripheral blood.

The sequencing sample was made of blood. The V and J genes are TRBV5-1 and TRBJ1-6; perhaps TRBD1 as D (5 bases). The receptor comes from a woman aged 18-29 years with Graves' hyperthyroidism. The CDR3 DNA sequence: TGCGCCAGCAGCTACAGGTGGGGGGATAATTCACCCCTCCACTTT. It codes for CASSYRWGDNSPLHF.